This T cell receptor (beta chain) came from a study of T cells expressing NK-cell markers. Background on the study: Sorted CD3+CD56+NKG2C+, CD3+CD56+NKG2C- and CD3+CD56-NKG2C+ T-cell subsets were beta-chain profiled. Of eight sequenced donors, seven were HCMV-seropositive and one HCMV-seronegative. Study-level points and caveats: Expanded NKG2C+ T cell clones had unclear HCMV specificity.

Germline V lookup: CDR1 MNHEY, CDR2 SVGAGI. The CDR3 is 17 amino acids. About this clonotype: What it recognizes is unknown.

5'RACE template switching with UMIs generated TCR beta cDNA. TCRdb reprocessed the 5' RACE reads and reports one entry per CDR3 protein, with no DNA. The sample data list about 150,000 distinct CDR3 sequences. The TCR originated in a man aged 18-70 years in good health. The V gene is TRBV6-5, the J gene TRBJ2-7; TCRdb picks TRBD1, but there is no DNA to check that call. Input material: blood T cells: a sorted CD56 or NKG2C T cell subset, CD4+ or CD8+ T cells, or bulk PBMC T cells (not recorded which). This chain's CDR3 is CASSYFKGQGRSYEQYF.